This T cell receptor beta chain came from a study of human T cells and chemical hapten exposure. Germline V gene sequence: CDR1 SEHNR, CDR2 FQNEAQ (reference sequence). Trimming shortened V by 1 base and J by 4 bases, and 18 bases separated the two germline ends. CDR3 length: 17 amino acids. This clonotype has more than one count but fewer than ten. The antigen remains undetermined. As to time point: healthy volunteer bleed at 6 weeks. Unseparated into fractions, whole blood served as the source from which total RNA was extracted. TCRdb re-called the RACE reads with MiXCR, one entry per CDR3 protein. Here the sample spans more than 75,000 distinct CDR3 sequences, roughly 8.7% being singletons. General observations from the study: TCRs at high frequency, those above 1 in 1000, did not change with DPC sensitization.

The receptor was isolated from a male donor in good health. Some clones in this sample may be carry-over from other donors' samples. Sequences were obtained from whole blood. This chain uses TRBV7-9 with TRBJ2-3, with D hard to call. CDR3 loop: CASSLDLSGQRSDTQYF. DNA of the CDR3: TGTGCCAGCAGCTTAGACCTCTCGGGCCAAAGGTCAGATACGCAGTATTTT.